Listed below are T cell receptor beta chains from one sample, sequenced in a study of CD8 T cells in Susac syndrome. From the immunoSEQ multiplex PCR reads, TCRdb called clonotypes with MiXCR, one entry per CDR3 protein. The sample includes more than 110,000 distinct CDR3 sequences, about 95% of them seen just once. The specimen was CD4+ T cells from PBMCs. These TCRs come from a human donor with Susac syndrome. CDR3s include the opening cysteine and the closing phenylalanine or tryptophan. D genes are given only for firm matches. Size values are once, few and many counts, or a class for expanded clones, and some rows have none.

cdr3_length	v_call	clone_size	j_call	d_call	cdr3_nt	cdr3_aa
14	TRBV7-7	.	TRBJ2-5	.	TGTGCTAGCAGCTTAATAACGGCCCAAGAGACCCAGTACTTC	CASSLITAQETQYF
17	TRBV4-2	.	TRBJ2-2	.	TGTGCCAGCAGCCAAGTTCGGGGCGGGACTTGGTCCGGGGAGCTGTTTTTT	CASSQVRGGTWSGELFF
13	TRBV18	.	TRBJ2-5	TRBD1	TGTGCCAGCTCACACCGGACAGGGGAGACCCAGTACTTC	CASSHRTGETQYF
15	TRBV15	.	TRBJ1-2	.	TGTGCCACCAGCAGGGACACAGGATCCCCTGGTGGCTACACCTTC	CATSRDTGSPGGYTF
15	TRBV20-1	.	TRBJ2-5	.	TGCAGTGCTAGAGCCATAGCAGGCCGCCAAGAGACCCAGTACTTC	CSARAIAGRQETQYF
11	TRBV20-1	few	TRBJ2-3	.	TGCAGTGCTAGTCCAAAAGATACGCAGTATTTT	CSASPKDTQYF
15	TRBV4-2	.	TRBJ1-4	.	TGTGCCAGCAGCCAAGATTCAGGGTCTAATGAAAAACTGTTTTTT	CASSQDSGSNEKLFF
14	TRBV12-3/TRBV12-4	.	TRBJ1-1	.	TGTGCCAGCAGTCGGACGGGGGTGGCCACTGAAGCTTTCTTT	CASSRTGVATEAFF
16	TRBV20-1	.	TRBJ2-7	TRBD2	TGCAGTCTAACAGGGACTAGCGGGGGTGGATGGGTCGAGCAGTACTTC	CSLTGTSGGGWVEQYF
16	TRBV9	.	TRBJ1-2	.	TGTGCCAGCAGCCCAGAGGTGGCGGTCACTCGCTATGGCTACACCTTC	CASSPEVAVTRYGYTF
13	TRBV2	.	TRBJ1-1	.	TGTGCCAGCAGTGCGACGGGTTATGGTGAAGCTTTCTTT	CASSATGYGEAFF
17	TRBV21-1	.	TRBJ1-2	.	TGTGCCAGCAGCAACGCGAGTCGGGAATGGTCCAACTATGGCTACACCTTC	CASSNASREWSNYGYTF
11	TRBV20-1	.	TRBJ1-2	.	TGCAGTGCTAGACAGGACTATGGCTACACCTTC	CSARQDYGYTF
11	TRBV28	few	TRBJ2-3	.	TGTGCCAGCTCCCGGGGGGATACGCAGTATTTT	CASSRGDTQYF
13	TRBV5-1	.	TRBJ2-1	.	TGCGCCAGCAGCTTGGTCGTTGACAATGAGCAGTTCTTC	CASSLVVDNEQFF
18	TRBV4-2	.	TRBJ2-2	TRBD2	TGTGCCAGCAGCCAAACCCCTAGCGGGAGGTTGAACACCGGGGAGCTGTTTTTT	CASSQTPSGRLNTGELFF
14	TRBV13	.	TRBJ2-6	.	TGTGCCAGCAGCTCCCAGGCTAGGGCCAACGTCCTGACTTTC	CASSSQARANVLTF
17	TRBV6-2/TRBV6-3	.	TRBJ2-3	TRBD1	TGTGCCAGCAGTTACCGAAGGACAGGGGCTTACTCCGATACGCAGTATTTT	CASSYRRTGAYSDTQYF
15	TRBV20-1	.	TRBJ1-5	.	TGCAGTGCTAGTCCGCCTGGCGAGCAGAGTCAGCCCCAGCATTTT	CSASPPGEQSQPQHF
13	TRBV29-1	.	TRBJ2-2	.	TGCAGCGTTGTTCGGCCCTTAGGTGGGGAGCTGTTTTTT	CSVVRPLGGELFF